This TCR beta chain originates from a study of T cells expressing NK-cell markers. Background on the study: Sequenced donors, eight in total, included seven who were HCMV-seropositive and one who was seronegative.

This clonotype is identified as medium-sized from frequency. What it recognizes is unknown. A 5'RACE template switching approach incorporating UMIs was used to make TCR beta cDNA. TCRdb reworked the 5' RACE reads into one entry per CDR3 protein, no DNA. This sample's table reports nearly 8,000 distinct CDR3 sequences. Study-level points and caveats: Roughly six donors showed dominant NKG2C+ clonotypes comprising about 1.0-7.0% of their CD8+ T cells. Nothing established the HCMV specificity of expanded NKG2C+ T cell clones.

Germline V CDR1 and CDR2: MGHDK, SYGVNS. The CDR3 is made up of 14 amino acids. Sequences were obtained from blood T cells: a sorted CD56 or NKG2C T cell subset, CD4+ or CD8+ T cells, or bulk PBMC T cells (not recorded which). The chain has TRBV25-1 and TRBJ2-7. This TCR was recovered from a man in his late teens or twenties in good health. The CDR3 region is CASSGLGGDYEQYF.